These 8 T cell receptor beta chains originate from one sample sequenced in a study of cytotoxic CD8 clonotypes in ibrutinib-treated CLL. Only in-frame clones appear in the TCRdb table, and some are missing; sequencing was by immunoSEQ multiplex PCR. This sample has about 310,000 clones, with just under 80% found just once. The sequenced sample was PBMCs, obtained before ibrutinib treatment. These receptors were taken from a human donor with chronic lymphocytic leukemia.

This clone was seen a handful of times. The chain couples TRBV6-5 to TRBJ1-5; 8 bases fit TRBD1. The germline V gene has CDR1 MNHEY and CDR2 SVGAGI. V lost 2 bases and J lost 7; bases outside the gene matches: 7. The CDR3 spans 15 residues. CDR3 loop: CASSYRQGPGQPQHF. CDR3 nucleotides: TGTGCCAGCAGTTACCGACAGGGGCCCGGGCAGCCCCAGCATTTT.

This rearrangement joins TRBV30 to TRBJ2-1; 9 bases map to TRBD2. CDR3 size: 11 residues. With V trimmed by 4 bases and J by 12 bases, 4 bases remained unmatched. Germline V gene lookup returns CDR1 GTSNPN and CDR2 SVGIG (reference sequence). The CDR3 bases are TGTGCCTGGAATAGCGGGAGAGGGCAGTTCTTC. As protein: CAWNSGRGQFF.

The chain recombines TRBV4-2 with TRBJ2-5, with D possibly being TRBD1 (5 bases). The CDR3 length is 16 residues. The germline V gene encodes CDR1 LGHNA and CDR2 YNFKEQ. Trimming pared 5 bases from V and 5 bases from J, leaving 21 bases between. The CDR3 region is CASSAYDRTFFETQYF. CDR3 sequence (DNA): TGTGCCAGCAGCGCATACGACCGGACATTTTTCGAGACCCAGTACTTC.

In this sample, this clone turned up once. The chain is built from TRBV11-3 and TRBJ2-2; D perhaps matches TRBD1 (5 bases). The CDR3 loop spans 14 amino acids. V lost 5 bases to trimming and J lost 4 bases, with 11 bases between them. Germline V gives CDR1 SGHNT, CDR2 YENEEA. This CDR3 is CASSRSQGTGELFF. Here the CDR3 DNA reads TGTGCCAGCAGCCGGAGCCAGGGCACCGGGGAGCTGTTTTTT.

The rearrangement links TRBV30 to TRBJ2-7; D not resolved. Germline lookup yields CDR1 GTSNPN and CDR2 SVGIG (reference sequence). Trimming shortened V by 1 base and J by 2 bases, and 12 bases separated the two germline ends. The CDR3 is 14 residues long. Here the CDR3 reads CAWSAYGLAYEQYF. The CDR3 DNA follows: TGTGCCTGGAGTGCCTACGGATTAGCCTACGAGCAGTACTTC.

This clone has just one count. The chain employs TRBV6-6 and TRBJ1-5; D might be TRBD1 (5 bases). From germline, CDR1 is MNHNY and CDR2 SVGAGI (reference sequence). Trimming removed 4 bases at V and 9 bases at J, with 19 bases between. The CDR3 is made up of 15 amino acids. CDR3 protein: CASSSSGSGSRPQHF. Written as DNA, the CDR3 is TGTGCCAGCAGTTCATCAGGGTCTGGGAGCCGGCCCCAGCATTTT.

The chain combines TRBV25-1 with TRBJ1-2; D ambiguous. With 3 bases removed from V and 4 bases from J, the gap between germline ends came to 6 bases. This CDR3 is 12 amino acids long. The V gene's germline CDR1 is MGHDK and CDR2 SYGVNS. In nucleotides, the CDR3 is TGTGCCAGCAGTGACGCGGGCTATGGCTACACCTTC. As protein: CASSDAGYGYTF.

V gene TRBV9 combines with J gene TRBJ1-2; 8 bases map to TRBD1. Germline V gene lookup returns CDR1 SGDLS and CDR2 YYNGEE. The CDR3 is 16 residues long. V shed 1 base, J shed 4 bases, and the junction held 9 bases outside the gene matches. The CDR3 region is CASSVYAGGASYGYTF. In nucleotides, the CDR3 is TGTGCCAGCAGCGTATATGCAGGGGGCGCCTCCTATGGCTACACCTTC. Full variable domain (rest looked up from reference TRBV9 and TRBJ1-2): DSGVTQTPKHLITATGQRVTLRCSPRSGDLSVYWYQQSLDQGLQFLIQYYNGEERAKGNILERFSAQQFPDLHSELNLSSLELGDSALYFCASSVYAGGASYGYTFGSGTRLTVV.